Below are 14 T cell receptor beta chains sequenced from a single sample in a study of CD8 T cells in Susac syndrome. The authors reverse transcribed roughly 0.5 to 1 ug RNA with random hexamers. MiXCR, run by TCRdb on the immunoSEQ multiplex PCR reads, gives a single entry per CDR3 protein. This table has about 140,000 distinct CDR3 sequences, 95% appearing once. Sequenced: CD8+ T cells from PBMCs. These receptors were obtained from a human donor with Susac syndrome.

This rearrangement joins TRBV20-1 to TRBJ2-7, with TRBD1 matching over 10 bases. J lost 2 bases, V lost 6 bases, and 7 bases had no gene match. This CDR3 comprises 14 residues. The V gene's germline CDR1 is DFQATT and CDR2 SNEGSKA (reference sequence). The CDR3 DNA is TGCAGTGCAGACCGGGACAGGGGCACCTACGAGCAGTACTTC. As protein: CSADRDRGTYEQYF.

V gene TRBV29-1 combines with J gene TRBJ2-1; D remains unclear. Germline CDR1 reads SQVTM; CDR2 reads ANQGSEA. This CDR3 has 12 residues. V lost 7 bases, J lost 2 bases, and 9 bases lay in between. CDR3 nucleotide sequence: TGCAGCGGCGTCGGTGCCTACAATGAGCAGTTCTTC. Translated: CSGVGAYNEQFF.

The genes are TRBV12-3 or TRBV12-4 and TRBJ2-3; D is undetermined. The CDR3 contains 15 residues. V was cut by 3 bases and J by 2 bases, with 12 bases left in between. CDR3 bases: TGTGCCAGCAGTTTCCTAGACGAAATCACAGATACGCAGTATTTT. The encoded protein is CASSFLDEITDTQYF.

V usage is TRBV3-1 and J usage is TRBJ2-7; D is possibly TRBD1 (6 bases). This CDR3 is 13 amino acids long. The germline V gene has CDR1 LGHDT and CDR2 YNNKEL (reference sequence). With 4 bases removed from V and 3 bases from J, the gap between germline ends came to 10 bases. The CDR3 here is CASSPGESYEQYF. As DNA, the CDR3 is TGTGCCAGCAGCCCAGGGGAGAGCTACGAGCAGTACTTC.

The CDR3 DNA sequence: TGTGCCAGCAGGCCTAGCGGTTACAATGAGCAGTTCTTC. It encodes CASRPSGYNEQFF. This sequence joins TRBV6-5 and TRBJ2-1; 7 bases align to TRBD2. Looked up from germline, CDR1 is MNHEY and CDR2 is SVGAGI. V trimming: 6 bases; J trimming: 4 bases; junction bases outside the gene matches: 3. The CDR3 sequence is 13 residues long.

The CDR3 region has the DNA TGTGCCAGCACACCCGTGGGGGGAACTGAAGCTTTCTTT. Encoded protein: CASTPVGGTEAFF. The rearrangement uses TRBV6-6 and TRBJ1-1; tentative D call: TRBD1 (5 bases). V was cut by 7 bases and J by 5 bases, with 14 bases left in between. The CDR3 loop spans 13 amino acids. CDR1 and CDR2 from the germline V gene are MNHNY and SVGAGI (reference sequence).

As DNA, the CDR3 is TGCGCCAGCAGCCCCCTGTTCGGAGCGAGGAACCCTTCCTACAATGAGCAGTTCTTC. The encoded protein is CASSPLFGARNPSYNEQFF. J is TRBJ2-1 and V is TRBV5-1; D is uncertain. CDR3 length: 19 amino acids. CDR1 is SGHRS and CDR2 is YFSETQ in the germline V gene. V was clipped by 4 bases and J by 1 base, with 24 bases between them.

This clonotype was detected a few times. The chain recombines TRBV5-1 with TRBJ2-7, with D unresolved. Germline V gives CDR1 SGHRS, CDR2 YFSETQ. The V gene lost 2 bases and the J gene lost 1 base, with 7 bases spanning the gap. This CDR3 has 13 residues. CDR3 amino acids: CASSFGLSYEQYF. In nucleotides, the CDR3 is TGCGCCAGCAGCTTCGGGCTATCCTACGAGCAGTACTTC. Supplemented by reference TRBV5-1 and TRBJ2-7, the full variable domain reads KAGVTQTPRYLIKTRGQQVTLSCSPISGHRSVSWYQQTPGQGLQFLFEYFSETQRNKGNFPGRFSGRQFSNSRSEMNVSTLELGDSALYLCASSFGLSYEQYFGPGTRLTVT.

The chain has TRBV9 and TRBJ1-6; 7 nucleotides agree with TRBD1. J was trimmed by 7 bases and V by 4 bases; bases with no gene match: 5. In germline, CDR1 is SGDLS, CDR2 YYNGEE. The CDR3 runs to 14 residues. CDR3 residues: CASSYDRENSPLHF. The CDR3 bases are TGTGCCAGCAGCTATGACAGGGAGAATTCACCCCTCCACTTT.

Here the CDR3 reads CASPLAGDPTDTQYF. Here the CDR3 DNA reads TGTGCCAGCCCCCTAGCGGGGGATCCCACAGATACGCAGTATTTT. The J gene is TRBJ2-3, the V gene TRBV13, with TRBD2 matching 10 bases. This CDR3 is 15 amino acids long. J lost 2 bases, V lost 8 bases, and 7 bases had no gene match. In germline, CDR1 is PRHDT, CDR2 FYEKMQ (reference sequence).

This chain joins TRBV29-1 and TRBJ2-7, with 9 bases lining up with TRBD1. This CDR3 contains 15 residues. CDR1 and CDR2 (germline): SQVTM, ANQGSEA. V lost 3 bases, J lost 2 bases, and 8 bases stayed unmatched. This CDR3 reads CSVELGTGYTYEQYF. The CDR3 DNA reads as TGCAGCGTTGAGCTAGGGACAGGGTATACCTACGAGCAGTACTTC.

This chain links TRBV4-1 with TRBJ2-1; 8 bases are a match to TRBD2. CDR1 and CDR2 from the germline V gene are MGHRA and YSYEKL. The CDR3 extends over 15 amino acids. The V and J ends lost 3 bases and 4 bases, in that order; junction bases with no gene match: 5. This CDR3 is CASSQTSDTYNEQFF. The DNA for the CDR3 is TGCGCCAGCAGCCAGACTAGCGATACTTACAATGAGCAGTTCTTC.

This clonotype has a handful of counts. This rearrangement joins TRBV6-5 to TRBJ2-7; D remains ambiguous. Germline V gene lookup returns CDR1 MNHEY and CDR2 SVGAGI. The CDR3 covers 15 residues. The V end lost 2 bases, the J end lost 2 bases, and 13 bases lay between the germline ends. Written as DNA, the CDR3 is TGTGCCAGCAGTTACCCCAGTTACCCTACCTACGAGCAGTACTTC. Protein sequence: CASSYPSYPTYEQYF.

This rearrangement joins TRBV5-1 to TRBJ2-7; 7 positions agree with TRBD2. CDR1 is SGHRS, CDR2 YFSETQ, per germline. This CDR3 is 16 amino acids long. Losses at the gene ends were 4 bases for V and 4 bases for J; bases not matched to a gene: 14. DNA of the CDR3: TGCGCCAGCAGCACAGGACTAGGAGAGGCCCCGTACGAGCAGTACTTC. It is translated as CASSTGLGEAPYEQYF.